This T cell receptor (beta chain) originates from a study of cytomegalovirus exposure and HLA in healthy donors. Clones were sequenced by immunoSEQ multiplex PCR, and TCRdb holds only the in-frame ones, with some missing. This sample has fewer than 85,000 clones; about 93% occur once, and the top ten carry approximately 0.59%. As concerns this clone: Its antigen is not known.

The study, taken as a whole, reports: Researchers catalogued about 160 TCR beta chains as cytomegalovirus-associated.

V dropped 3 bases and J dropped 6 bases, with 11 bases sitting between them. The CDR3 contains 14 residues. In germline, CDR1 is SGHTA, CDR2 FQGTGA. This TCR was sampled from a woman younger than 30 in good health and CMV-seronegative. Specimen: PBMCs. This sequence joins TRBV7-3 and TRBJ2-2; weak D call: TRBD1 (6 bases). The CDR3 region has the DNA TGTGCCAGCAGCTTGGGGGCGCGAGCCGGGGAGCTGTTTTTT. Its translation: CASSLGARAGELFF. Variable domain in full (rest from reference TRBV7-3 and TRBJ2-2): GAGVSQTPSNKVTEKGKYVELRCDPISGHTALYWYRQSLGQGPEFLIYFQGTGAADDSGLPNDRFFAVRPEGSVSTLKIQRTERGDSAVYLCASSLGARAGELFFGEGSRLTVL.